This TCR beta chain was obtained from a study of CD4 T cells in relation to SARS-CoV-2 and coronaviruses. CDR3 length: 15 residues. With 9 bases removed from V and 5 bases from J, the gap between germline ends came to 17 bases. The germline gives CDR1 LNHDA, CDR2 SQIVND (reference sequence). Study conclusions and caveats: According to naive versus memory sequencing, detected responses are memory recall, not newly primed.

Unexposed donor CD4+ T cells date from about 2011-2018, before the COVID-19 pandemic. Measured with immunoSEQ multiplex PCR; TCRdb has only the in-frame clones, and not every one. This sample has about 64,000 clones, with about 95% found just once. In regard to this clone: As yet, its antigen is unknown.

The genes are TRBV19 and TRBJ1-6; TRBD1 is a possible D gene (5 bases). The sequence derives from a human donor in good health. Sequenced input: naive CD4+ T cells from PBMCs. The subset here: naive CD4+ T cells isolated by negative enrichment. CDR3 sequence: CASKSRTINNSPLHF. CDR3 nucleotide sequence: TGTGCCAGCAAGTCGAGGACAATTAATAATTCACCCCTCCACTTT.